This T cell receptor beta chain is from a study of blood T cell repertoires in COVID-19. Germline V CDR1 and CDR2: SGHAT, FQNNGV. Trimming removed 5 bases at V and 4 bases at J, with 12 bases between. The CDR3 has 14 residues. In the original processing: Nucleated cell number was recorded as an estimate derived from reference gene primer amplification. Some clones are missing from TCRdb's copy, which holds only in-frame ones; the method was immunoSEQ multiplex PCR. V, J and clone size derive from that table, while D and trimming were established from the DNA sequence. This sample yields about 210,000 clones, of which 89% are seen a single time; about 5% belongs to the top ten.

The receptor was isolated from a woman aged 40 to 49 with acute or convalescent COVID-19. This chain connects TRBV11-2 to TRBJ2-1; the D gene is possibly TRBD1 (6 bases). The material sequenced was peripheral blood. The CDR3 nucleotides read TGTGCCAGCAGCCCAGGGGACAAGTACAATGAGCAGTTCTTC. Amino acids: CASSPGDKYNEQFF.